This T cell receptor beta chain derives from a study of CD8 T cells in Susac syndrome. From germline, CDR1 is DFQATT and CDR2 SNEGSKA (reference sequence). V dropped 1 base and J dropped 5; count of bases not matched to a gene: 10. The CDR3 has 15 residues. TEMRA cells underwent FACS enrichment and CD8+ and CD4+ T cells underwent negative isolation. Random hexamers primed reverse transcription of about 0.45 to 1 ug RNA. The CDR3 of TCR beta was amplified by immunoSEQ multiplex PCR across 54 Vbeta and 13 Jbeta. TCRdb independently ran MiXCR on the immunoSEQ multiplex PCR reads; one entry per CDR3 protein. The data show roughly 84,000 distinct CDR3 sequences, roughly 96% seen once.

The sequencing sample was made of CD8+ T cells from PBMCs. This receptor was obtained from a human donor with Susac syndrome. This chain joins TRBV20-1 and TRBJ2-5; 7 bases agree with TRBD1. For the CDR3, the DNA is TGCAGTGCTAGAGCCCCGGGACAGATTGGGGAGACCCAGTACTTC. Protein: CSARAPGQIGETQYF.